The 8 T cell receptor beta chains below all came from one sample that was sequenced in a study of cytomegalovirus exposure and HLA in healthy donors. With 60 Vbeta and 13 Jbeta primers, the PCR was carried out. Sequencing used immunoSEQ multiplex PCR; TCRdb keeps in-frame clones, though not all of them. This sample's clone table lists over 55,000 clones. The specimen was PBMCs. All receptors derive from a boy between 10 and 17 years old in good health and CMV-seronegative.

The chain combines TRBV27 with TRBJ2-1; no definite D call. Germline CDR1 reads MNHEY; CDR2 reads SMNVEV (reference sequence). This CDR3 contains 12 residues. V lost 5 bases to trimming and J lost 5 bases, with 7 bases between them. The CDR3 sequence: CASSQLDNEQFF. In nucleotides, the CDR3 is TGTGCCAGCAGTCAACTTGACAATGAGCAGTTCTTC.

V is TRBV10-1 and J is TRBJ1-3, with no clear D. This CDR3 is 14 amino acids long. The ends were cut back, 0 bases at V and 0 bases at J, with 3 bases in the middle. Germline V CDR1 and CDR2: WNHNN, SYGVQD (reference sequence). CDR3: CASSESGSGNTIYF. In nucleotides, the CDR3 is TGCGCCAGCAGTGAGTCCGGCTCTGGAAACACCATATATTTT.

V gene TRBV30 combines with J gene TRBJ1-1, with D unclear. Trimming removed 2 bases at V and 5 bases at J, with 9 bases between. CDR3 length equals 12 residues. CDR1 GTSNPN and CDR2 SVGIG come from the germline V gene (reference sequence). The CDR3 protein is CAWSFLATEAFF. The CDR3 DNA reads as TGTGCCTGGAGTTTCCTGGCTACTGAAGCTTTCTTT.

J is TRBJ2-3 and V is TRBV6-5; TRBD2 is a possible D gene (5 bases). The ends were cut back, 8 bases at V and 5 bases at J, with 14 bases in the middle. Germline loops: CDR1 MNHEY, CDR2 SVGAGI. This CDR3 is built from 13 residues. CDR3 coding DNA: TGTGCCAGCCGGGGAAGGGCGATAGATACGCAGTATTTT. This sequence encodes CASRGRAIDTQYF.

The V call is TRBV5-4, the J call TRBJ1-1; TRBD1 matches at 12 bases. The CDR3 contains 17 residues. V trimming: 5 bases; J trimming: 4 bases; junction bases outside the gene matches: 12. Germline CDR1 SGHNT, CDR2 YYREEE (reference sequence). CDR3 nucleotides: TGTGCCAGCAGTCCTCCGGGACAGGGGGCGCGGAGCACTGAAGCTTTCTTT. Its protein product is CASSPPGQGARSTEAFF.

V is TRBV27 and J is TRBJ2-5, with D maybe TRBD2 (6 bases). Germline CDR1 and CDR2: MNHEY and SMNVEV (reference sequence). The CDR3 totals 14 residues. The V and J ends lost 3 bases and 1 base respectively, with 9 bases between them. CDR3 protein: CASSLEGGQETQYF. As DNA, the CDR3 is TGTGCCAGCAGTTTGGAGGGTGGCCAAGAGACCCAGTACTTC.

The CDR3 loop is CASSLGGQPQHF. CDR3 DNA: TGTGCCAGTAGCCTCGGGGGGCAGCCCCAGCATTTT. V usage is TRBV19 and J usage is TRBJ1-5, with D possibly TRBD1 on 5 matching bases. Germline V gene lookup returns CDR1 LNHDA and CDR2 SQIVND (reference sequence). The ends were cut back, 6 bases at V and 7 bases at J, with 10 bases in the middle. This CDR3 contains 12 residues.

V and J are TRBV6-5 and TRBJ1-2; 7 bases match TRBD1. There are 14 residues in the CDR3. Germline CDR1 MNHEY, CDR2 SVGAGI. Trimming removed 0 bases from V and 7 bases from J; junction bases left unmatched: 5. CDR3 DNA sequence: TGTGCCAGCAGTTACTCAGGGGGCGCCGGTGGCTACACCTTC. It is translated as CASSYSGGAGGYTF.